The 2 T cell receptor beta chains below come from one sample, sequenced in a study of T-cell memory formation after mild COVID-19. TCRdb recomputed calls from the 5' RACE reads with MiXCR, one row per CDR3 protein. The repertoire includes under 300,000 distinct CDR3 sequences, roughly 16% of them detected once, and around 23% sits in the top ten. Sequences were obtained from PBMCs or a T cell subset sorted from them (not recorded which). The source is a man aged 18 to 30 who had mild COVID-19 (a few samples of this study predate the infection). Cell type and time point are not known.

This clonotype was found once. The gene calls are TRBV28 and TRBJ1-1; a weak D match, TRBD1 (6 bases). The CDR3 loop spans 15 amino acids. Germline loops: CDR1 MDHEN, CDR2 SYDVKM. The germline V and J ends were trimmed by 2 bases and 0 bases, with 10 bases remaining between them. The CDR3, as DNA: TGTGCCAGCAGTTTAAGAGACAGGCTGAACACTGAAGCTTTCTTT. Translation gives CASSLRDRLNTEAFF.

The CDR3: CATGQGAYEQYF. The DNA of the CDR3 is TGTGCCACGGGACAGGGGGCTTACGAGCAGTACTTC. The chain combines TRBV6-2 or TRBV6-3 with TRBJ2-7; 12 nucleotides line up with TRBD1. The CDR3 loop spans 12 amino acids. From germline, CDR1 is MNHEY and CDR2 SVGEGT. J was trimmed by 4 bases and V by 10 bases; bases with no gene match: 2.